Described below is a single T cell receptor beta chain sequence and its context. Antigen unknown. This CDR3 is built from 13 residues. Germline V CDR1 and CDR2: SGHNT, YYREEE (reference sequence). V lost 3 bases to trimming and J lost 6 bases, with 10 bases between them. To make TCR beta libraries, researchers used iRepertoire HTBI primers and Arm-PCR of CDR3 regions. TCRdb reprocessed the multiplex PCR reads with MiXCR, giving one entry per CDR3 protein. The sample carries some 400,000 distinct CDR3 sequences, about 16% recorded once. The time point here: newly diagnosed GD, antithyroid drugs for less than 3 months. Making the TCR library involved RNA that had been extracted from PBMCs. The data were taken from a study of regulatory T cells in long-lasting Graves disease. Overall study findings and caveats: Newly diagnosed Graves' patients exceeded persistent ones in TCR diversity. Under persistent disease, TRBV28, TRBJ1-2 and TRBJ2-5 were used preferentially.

The sample was also reused in another study, on T cells in Graves' hyperthyroidism and ophthalmopathy. That source reports: Ophthalmopathy was separated from stable hyperthyroidism by a 13 V-J model.

The clonotype originates from a woman aged 25-40 years with Graves disease. V gene TRBV5-4 combines with J gene TRBJ2-1; a possible D gene is TRBD2 (5 bases). The sample here was peripheral blood mononuclear cells (PBMCs), taken at new diagnosis, from a patient treated with antithyroid drugs. CDR3 region: CASSWASGNEQFF. In DNA, the CDR3 is TGTGCCAGCAGCTGGGCCAGCGGCAATGAGCAGTTCTTC.